These 10 T cell receptor beta chains share one sample of origin, sequenced in a study of T cell responses to AZD1222 COVID-19 vaccine. The table came from immunoSEQ multiplex PCR; TCRdb's copy has only in-frame clones and leaves some out. The data show around 180,000 clones, approximately 92% seen once. The specimen was peripheral blood, collected on day 0 of AZD1222 vaccination. These receptors were collected from an adult in good health.

The rearrangement joins TRBV2 to TRBJ1-4, with 9 bases identical to TRBD1. Germline CDR1 is SNHLY and CDR2 is FYNNEI. J gave up 8 bases and V 7 bases, and 14 bases lay outside the gene matches. The CDR3 runs to 16 residues. CDR3 in DNA: TGTGCCAGCATCATCGACAATACAGGGGGCAAGGAAAAACTGTTTTTT. Translation: CASIIDNTGGKEKLFF.

This clone was recorded once. The chain employs TRBV14 and TRBJ2-7; 7 bases agree with TRBD1. Losses at the gene ends were 3 bases for V and 6 bases for J; bases not matched to a gene: 8. From germline, CDR1 is SGHDN and CDR2 FVKESK. The CDR3 is 14 residues long. The CDR3 spells CASSQVYTGAEQYF. DNA for the CDR3: TGTGCCAGCAGCCAGGTCTATACAGGGGCCGAGCAGTACTTC.

V and J are TRBV11-3 and TRBJ2-1; D ambiguous. This CDR3 has 14 amino acids. Trimming cost V 8 bases and J 6 bases, with 17 bases left between them. Germline V gene sequence: CDR1 SGHNT, CDR2 YENEEA. Here the CDR3 reads CASGSALKGNEQFF. In DNA form, the CDR3 reads TGTGCCAGCGGCTCCGCGTTGAAAGGCAATGAGCAGTTCTTC.

The chain uses TRBV20-1 and TRBJ1-1; 10 bases match TRBD1. This CDR3 has 11 amino acids. Germline CDR1 is DFQATT and CDR2 is SNEGSKA (reference sequence). The CDR3 loop is CRGQGRTEAFF. In DNA, the CDR3 is TGCAGGGGACAGGGGCGAACTGAAGCTTTCTTT.

V usage is TRBV7-9 and J usage is TRBJ1-1; D is perhaps TRBD1 (5 bases). There are 14 residues in the CDR3. Germline V gene data show CDR1 as SEHNR and CDR2 as FQNEAQ (reference sequence). V shed 6 bases and J shed 1 base, with 12 bases lying between them. CDR3 amino acids: CASRKGPQNTEAFF. The CDR3 nucleotides are TGTGCCAGCAGAAAGGGACCGCAGAACACTGAAGCTTTCTTT.

On this clone: Other DNA variants within this sample encode the same CDR3. The rearrangement uses TRBV19 and TRBJ1-5, with a weak D call TRBD1 (6 bases). CDR1 is LNHDA and CDR2 is SQIVND in the germline V gene (reference sequence). CDR3 length: 13 amino acids. The ends were cut back, 6 bases at V and 7 bases at J, with 13 bases in the middle. The CDR3 loop is CASSAGVRQPQHF. CDR3 DNA sequence: TGTGCCAGTAGCGCAGGGGTACGACAGCCCCAGCATTTT. The variable domain in full, completed from reference TRBV19 and TRBJ1-5, reads DGGITQSPKYLFRKEGQNVTLSCEQNLNHDAMYWYRQDPGQGLRLIYYSQIVNDFQKGDIAEGYSVSREKKESFPLTVTSAQKNPTAFYLCASSAGVRQPQHFGDGTRLSIL.

V is TRBV14 and J is TRBJ1-3; D is unclear. This CDR3 contains 16 residues. Germline CDR1 reads SGHDN; CDR2 reads FVKESK. Trimming shortened V by 4 bases and J by 0 bases, and 13 bases separated the two germline ends. The CDR3 reads CASSLNQDFSGNTIYF. As DNA, the CDR3 is TGTGCCAGCAGCCTAAACCAGGATTTCTCTGGAAACACCATATATTTT.

The gene calls are TRBV7-9 and TRBJ2-7, with 9 bases lining up with TRBD2. The CDR3 contains 17 residues. Germline V lookup: CDR1 SEHNR, CDR2 FQNEAQ (reference sequence). Losses at the gene ends were 5 bases for V and 6 bases for J; bases not matched to a gene: 17. The CDR3 sequence: CASSPPGVAGVHGEQYF. The DNA for the CDR3 is TGTGCCAGCAGCCCCCCGGGGGTAGCGGGAGTACATGGCGAGCAGTACTTC.

V and J are TRBV7-9 and TRBJ1-6; tentatively, D is TRBD1 (5 bases). Germline assignment: CDR1 SEHNR and CDR2 FQNEAQ (reference sequence). V shed 4 bases and J shed 8 bases, with 21 bases lying between them. The CDR3 has 17 amino acids. This chain's CDR3 is CASSSITKGARDSPLHF. In DNA form, the CDR3 reads TGTGCCAGCAGCTCCATCACCAAAGGGGCACGAGATTCACCCCTCCACTTT.

This clone showed up just a few times. The chain joins TRBV27 to TRBJ2-5, with D perhaps matching TRBD2 (6 bases). CDR3 length equals 13 residues. Germline V gene lookup returns CDR1 MNHEY and CDR2 SMNVEV (reference sequence). V was shortened by 6 bases and J by 5 bases, with 13 bases between the two germline ends. The chain's CDR3 is CASRGGEGETQYF. CDR3 nucleotide sequence: TGTGCCAGCAGGGGAGGCGAGGGGGAGACCCAGTACTTC.